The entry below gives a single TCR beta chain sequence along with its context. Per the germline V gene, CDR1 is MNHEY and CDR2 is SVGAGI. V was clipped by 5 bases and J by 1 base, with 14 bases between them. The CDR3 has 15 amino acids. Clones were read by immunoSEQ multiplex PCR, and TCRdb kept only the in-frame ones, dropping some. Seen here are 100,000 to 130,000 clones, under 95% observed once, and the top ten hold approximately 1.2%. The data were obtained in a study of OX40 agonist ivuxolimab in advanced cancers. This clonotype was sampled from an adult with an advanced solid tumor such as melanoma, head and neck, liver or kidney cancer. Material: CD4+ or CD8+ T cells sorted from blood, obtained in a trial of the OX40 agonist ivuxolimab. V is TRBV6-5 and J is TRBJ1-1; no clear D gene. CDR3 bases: TGTGCCAGCAGTGCTGACCCTTGGGGGAACACTGAAGCTTTCTTT. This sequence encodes CASSADPWGNTEAFF.